This T cell receptor beta chain came from a study of T-cell memory formation after mild COVID-19. CDR1 and CDR2 from the germline V gene are SEHNR and FQNEAQ (reference sequence). CDR3 length: 17 residues. J lost 3 bases, V lost 0 bases, and 8 bases had no gene match. TCRdb ran MiXCR on the 5' RACE reads and lists one entry per CDR3 protein. Of under 110,000 distinct CDR3 sequences in the sample, under 15% are singletons; the top ten hold around 27%. The TCR comes from an adult woman who had mild COVID-19 (a few samples of this study predate the infection). Cell type and time point are not known. Specimen: PBMCs or a T cell subset sorted from them (not recorded which). The chain couples TRBV7-9 to TRBJ1-5; 7 positions match TRBD1. CDR3 in amino acids: CASSLALVGGNNQPQHF. CDR3 nucleotide sequence: TGTGCCAGCAGCTTAGCGCTGGTAGGGGGCAACAATCAGCCCCAGCATTTT.